This is a list of T cell receptor beta chains from one sample in a study of Graves' ophthalmopathy and Graves' hyperthyroidism. TCRdb re-called the multiplex PCR reads through MiXCR, storing one row per CDR3 protein. The top ten hold around 1.6% of the sample, which has 350,000 to 450,000 distinct CDR3 sequences, around 16% seen once. Sequences were obtained from peripheral blood. The receptors come from a woman between 18 and 29 years old with Graves' ophthalmopathy. The CDR3 runs from the conserved cysteine through the conserved F or W. Each record gives: clone size, D gene, V gene, J gene, CDR3 DNA, CDR3 protein. The D gene is left open where the match is weak. Some rows have no size entry. The others give once, few or many, or a class for an expanded clone.

many	TRBD2	TRBV7-2	TRBJ2-7	TGTGCCAGCAGTATCTCGACTAGCTTTGCCTACGAGCAGTACTTC	CASSISTSFAYEQYF
.	TRBD2	TRBV12-3/TRBV12-4	TRBJ2-7	TGTGCCAGCAGTTCGGGACTAGCGGGAATCTACGAGCAGTACTTC	CASSSGLAGIYEQYF
many	.	TRBV7-8	TRBJ1-1	TGTGCCAGCAGCTCGCAGACAGTCAGGAACACTGAAGCTTTCTTT	CASSSQTVRNTEAFF
many	.	TRBV4-3	TRBJ2-7	TGCGCCAGCAGCCAAGCGACACACTACGAGCAGTACTTC	CASSQATHYEQYF
many	.	TRBV27	TRBJ2-7	TGTGCCAGCAGTTTAAGTGGGGGAGGTTGGGGCTACGAGCAGTACTTC	CASSLSGGGWGYEQYF
many	.	TRBV7-9	TRBJ2-7	TGTGCCAGCAGCCCGCAGGACGGGTACGAGCAGTACTTC	CASSPQDGYEQYF
many	.	TRBV11-2	TRBJ1-1	TGTGCCAGCAGCTCTTCGGCGGCTATGAACACTGAAGCTTTCTTT	CASSSSAAMNTEAFF
many	.	TRBV6-5	TRBJ2-7	TGTGCCAGCAGTTACTCGAGACAGGCCTTCTACGAGCAGTACTTC	CASSYSRQAFYEQYF
many	.	TRBV25-1	TRBJ2-7	TGTGCCAGCAGTGAATCCCCAGGGTCGGTCTACGAGCAGTACTTC	CASSESPGSVYEQYF
many	.	TRBV10-3	TRBJ1-5	TGTGCCATCAGTGGGGACGGCTACAATCAGCCCCAGCATTTT	CAISGDGYNQPQHF
many	.	TRBV27	TRBJ1-1	TGTGCCATCTCACAGAGAGCTGGCACTGAAGCTTTCTTT	CAISQRAGTEAFF
many	.	TRBV6-1	TRBJ1-5	TGTGCCAGCAGCGACAGCCCCGGGTCGGCCCAGCATTTT	CASSDSPGSAQHF
.	TRBD2	TRBV25-1	TRBJ2-7	TGTGCCAGCAGTGAATCAAAGCGGGATAGCTACGAGCAGTACTTC	CASSESKRDSYEQYF
many	TRBD2	TRBV25-1	TRBJ2-7	TGTGCCAGCAGTGGAGGGAGGGACCTCCGGGTTTACGAGCAGTACTTC	CASSGGRDLRVYEQYF
many	.	TRBV27	TRBJ2-7	TGTGCCAGCAATTTGGGGGGGCCCGGCTACGAGCAGTACTTC	CASNLGGPGYEQYF
.	TRBD1	TRBV6-4	TRBJ1-1	TGTGCCAGCAGGGTACAGGGGACGAACACTGAAGCTTTCTTT	CASRVQGTNTEAFF
many	TRBD2	TRBV7-2	TRBJ2-7	TGTGCCAGCAGCTCAGCTAGCGGGAGTCCACCGTACGAGCAGTACTTC	CASSSASGSPPYEQYF
many	.	TRBV6-2/TRBV6-3	TRBJ2-2	TGTGCCAGCAGTTTGGGGAATAACGGGGAGCTGTTTTTT	CASSLGNNGELFF
many	.	TRBV10-3	TRBJ2-7	TGTGCCATCAGTCTAAAGGAGGGGGGGGAGGAGCAGTACTTC	CAISLKEGGEEQYF
many	.	TRBV12-3/TRBV12-4	TRBJ1-1	TGTGCCAGCGGGGGAGCCTTGAACACTGAAGCTTTCTTT	CASGGALNTEAFF
many	.	TRBV25-1	TRBJ1-2	TGTGCCAGCAGTGAATCGATGAGGGGCCGGGACTATGGCTACACCTTC	CASSESMRGRDYGYTF
many	.	TRBV19	TRBJ1-1	TGTGCCAGTGGGCGGGCCGATGCGGCTTTCTTT	CASGRADAAFF
few	.	TRBV18	TRBJ2-5	TGTGCCAGCTCACCAAGGCGGTCACTACCCACCAGGACAAGTAGCGCCAAAGAGACCCAGTACTTC	CASSPRRSLPTRTSSAKETQYF
many	.	TRBV6-2/TRBV6-3	TRBJ1-1	TGTGCCAGCAGTTACCCACGGGACCGCCGGAGGGTCACTGAAGCTTTCTTT	CASSYPRDRRRVTEAFF